A selection of T cell receptor beta chains follows, all from one sample in a study of cytomegalovirus exposure and HLA in healthy donors. The method was immunoSEQ multiplex PCR; TCRdb's version includes in-frame clones alone and lacks a portion of them. The sample yields about 96,000 clones, over 75% seen once. Sequences were obtained from PBMCs. Every receptor here comes from a man aged 50-59 years in good health and CMV-seropositive. Both conserved end residues are part of each CDR3. The D gene is left open where the match is weak. Not all rows give a size; the values are once, few, many and, for expanded clones, a class.

J,D,V,size,CDR3,DNA
TRBJ2-5,-,TRBV4-3,-,CASSRTATEETQYF,TGCGCCAGCAGCCGGACAGCGACCGAAGAGACCCAGTACTTC
TRBJ2-3,-,TRBV2,-,CASSEVAGTDTQYF,TGTGCCAGCAGTGAAGTGGCAGGCACAGATACGCAGTATTTT
TRBJ1-5,-,TRBV18,-,CASSPRDQPQHF,TGTGCCAGCTCACCGCGGGATCAGCCCCAGCATTTT
TRBJ1-1,-,TRBV18,-,CASSPPQQGPLMNTEAFF,TGTGCCAGCTCACCACCTCAACAGGGACCCCTCATGAACACTGAAGCTTTCTTT
TRBJ2-2,TRBD2,TRBV4-1,-,CASSRGGLEKTGELFF,TGCGCCAGCAGCCGGGGAGGGTTGGAAAAAACCGGGGAGCTGTTTTTT
TRBJ2-3,TRBD2,TRBV10-3,-,CAISGTSGVTDTQYF,TGTGCCATCAGCGGGACTAGCGGGGTCACAGATACGCAGTATTTT
TRBJ2-5,-,TRBV29-1,-,CSVEGAAVQETQYF,TGCAGCGTTGAGGGAGCGGCCGTCCAAGAGACCCAGTACTTC
TRBJ1-1,TRBD1,TRBV9,once,CASSVDRQGGTEAFF,TGTGCCAGCAGCGTAGACCGACAGGGAGGCACTGAAGCTTTCTTT
TRBJ1-2,TRBD1,TRBV11-1,few,CASSDGQGNYGYTF,TGTGCCAGCAGCGATGGACAGGGCAACTATGGCTACACCTTC
TRBJ2-2,-,TRBV19,-,CASSRAGELFF,TGTGCCAGTAGTCGGGCCGGGGAGCTGTTTTTT
TRBJ2-7,TRBD2,TRBV11-3,-,CASSLGRTSTHEQYF,TGTGCCAGCAGCTTAGGACGGACTAGTACTCACGAGCAGTACTTC
TRBJ2-3,-,TRBV18,few,CASSFQVPSTDTQYF,TGTGCCAGCTCATTTCAGGTTCCTAGCACAGATACGCAGTATTTT
TRBJ2-5,TRBD1,TRBV2,-,CASSGDRGGETQYF,TGTGCCAGCAGTGGGGACAGGGGGGGAGAGACCCAGTACTTC
TRBJ1-5,-,TRBV28,-,CASSSGGGDNQPQHF,TGTGCCAGCAGTTCCGGGGGTGGCGACAATCAGCCCCAGCATTTT
TRBJ1-5,-,TRBV7-8,-,CASSSDSWDQPQHF,TGTGCCAGCAGCTCGGACTCATGGGATCAGCCCCAGCATTTT
TRBJ2-1,TRBD2,TRBV5-1,-,CASSGSGAYEQFF,TGCGCCAGCAGCGGGAGCGGGGCTTATGAGCAGTTCTTC
TRBJ2-7,TRBD2,TRBV10-2,-,CASRSSGGAYEQYF,TGCGCCAGCCGATCTAGCGGGGGGGCCTACGAGCAGTACTTC
TRBJ2-7,-,TRBV9,once,CASSVEPTGYEQYF,TGTGCCAGCAGCGTAGAGCCGACAGGATACGAGCAGTACTTC
TRBJ1-6,-,TRBV9,-,CASRADGVVNSPLHF,TGTGCCAGCAGAGCAGACGGGGTCGTGAATTCACCCCTCCACTTT
TRBJ1-6,-,TRBV11-2,-,CASSSGATLHF,TGTGCCAGCAGCTCTGGAGCAACCCTCCACTTT
TRBJ2-1,-,TRBV19,once,CASSIEGDHIPNEQFF,TGTGCCAGTAGTATCGAGGGGGACCACATACCCAATGAGCAGTTCTTC
TRBJ1-3,TRBD1,TRBV29-1,-,CSVASRDRASGNTIYF,TGCAGCGTTGCCAGCCGGGACAGGGCCTCTGGAAACACCATATATTTT
TRBJ1-3,-,TRBV21-1,-,CASSVRGGRNSGNTIYF,TGTGCCAGCAGTGTCCGTGGAGGCCGGAACTCTGGAAACACCATATATTTT
TRBJ1-1,TRBD1,TRBV4-2,-,CASSRTGQSDLNTEAFF,TGTGCCAGCAGCCGGACAGGTCAGAGCGACCTTAACACTGAAGCTTTCTTT
TRBJ2-6,-,TRBV7-8,-,CASSHPKANVLTF,TGTGCCAGCAGCCACCCTAAGGCCAACGTCCTGACTTTC
TRBJ1-5,TRBD1,TRBV6-6,few,CASTTGTGLNQPQHF,TGTGCCAGCACGACCGGGACAGGGCTCAATCAGCCCCAGCATTTT
TRBJ2-1,TRBD2,TRBV2,-,CASTQAGGTYNEQFF,TGTGCCAGCACCCAAGCGGGGGGAACCTACAATGAGCAGTTCTTC